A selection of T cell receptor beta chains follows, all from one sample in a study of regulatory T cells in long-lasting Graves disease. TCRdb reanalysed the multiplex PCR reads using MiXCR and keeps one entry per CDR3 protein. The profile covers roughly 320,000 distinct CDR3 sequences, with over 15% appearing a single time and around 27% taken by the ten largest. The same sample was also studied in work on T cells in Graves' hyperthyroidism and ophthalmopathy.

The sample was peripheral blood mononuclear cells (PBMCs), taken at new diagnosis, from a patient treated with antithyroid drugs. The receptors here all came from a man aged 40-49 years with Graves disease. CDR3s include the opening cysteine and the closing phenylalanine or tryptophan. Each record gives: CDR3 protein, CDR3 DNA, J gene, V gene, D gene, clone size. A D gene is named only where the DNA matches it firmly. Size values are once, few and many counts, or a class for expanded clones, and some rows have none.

CDR3 protein: CASTTVPGHNNEQFF
CDR3 DNA: TGTGCCAGCACTACCGTCCCGGGACACAACAATGAGCAGTTCTTC
J gene: TRBJ2-1
V gene: TRBV12-3/TRBV12-4
D gene: -
clone size: many

CDR3 protein: CASRGRLWETQYF
CDR3 DNA: TGTGCCAGCAGAGGACGTTTGTGGGAGACCCAGTACTTC
J gene: TRBJ2-5
V gene: TRBV11-2
D gene: -
clone size: few

CDR3 protein: CASTTTGGETQYF
CDR3 DNA: TGTGCCAGCACGACGACAGGGGGAGAGACCCAGTACTTC
J gene: TRBJ2-5
V gene: TRBV6-1
D gene: TRBD1
clone size: -

CDR3 protein: CAARGGAGVGTEQFF
CDR3 DNA: TGTGCCGCTCGCGGGGGAGCGGGGGTTGGGACTGAGCAGTTCTTC
J gene: TRBJ2-1
V gene: TRBV10-3
D gene: TRBD2
clone size: -

CDR3 protein: CASSQVGGFETQYF
CDR3 DNA: TGCGCCAGCAGCCAAGTCGGGGGCTTCGAGACCCAGTACTTC
J gene: TRBJ2-5
V gene: TRBV4-1
D gene: -
clone size: few

CDR3 protein: CASRHWNSNQPQHF
CDR3 DNA: TGTGCCAGCAGACACTGGAATAGCAATCAGCCCCAGCATTTT
J gene: TRBJ1-5
V gene: TRBV6-2/TRBV6-3
D gene: -
clone size: -

CDR3 protein: CASSVGTSRGDTQYF
CDR3 DNA: TGTGCCAGCAGCGTAGGAACTAGTCGTGGAGATACGCAGTATTTT
J gene: TRBJ2-3
V gene: TRBV9
D gene: -
clone size: many

CDR3 protein: CASSPHRTSGDEQYF
CDR3 DNA: TGTGCCAGCAGTCCACACCGGACTAGCGGGGACGAGCAGTACTTC
J gene: TRBJ2-7
V gene: TRBV6-2/TRBV6-3
D gene: TRBD2
clone size: -

CDR3 protein: CASSQRTGSYGYTF
CDR3 DNA: TGCGCCAGCAGCCAACGGACAGGGAGCTATGGCTACACCTTC
J gene: TRBJ1-2
V gene: TRBV4-1
D gene: TRBD1
clone size: many

CDR3 protein: CASSSDRAHSPLHF
CDR3 DNA: TGTGCCAGCAGCTCGGACAGGGCTCATTCACCCCTCCACTTT
J gene: TRBJ1-6
V gene: TRBV5-5
D gene: TRBD1
clone size: few

CDR3 protein: CSAPRLDTQYF
CDR3 DNA: TGCAGTGCTCCCAGGCTAGATACGCAGTATTTT
J gene: TRBJ2-3
V gene: TRBV20-1
D gene: -
clone size: -

CDR3 protein: CAWSPLLTGDNEQYF
CDR3 DNA: TGTGCCTGGAGCCCACTACTTACAGGGGACAACGAGCAGTACTTC
J gene: TRBJ2-7
V gene: TRBV30
D gene: TRBD1
clone size: many

CDR3 protein: CASGLGLAGGLYEQYF
CDR3 DNA: TGTGCTAGTGGTTTGGGACTAGCGGGGGGGCTTTACGAGCAGTACTTC
J gene: TRBJ2-7
V gene: TRBV12-5
D gene: TRBD2
clone size: few

CDR3 protein: CASSVAGYRGGGLTDTQYF
CDR3 DNA: TGTGCCAGCAGCGTAGCTGGATACCGGGGCGGGGGGCTCACAGATACGCAGTATTTT
J gene: TRBJ2-3
V gene: TRBV9
D gene: TRBD2
clone size: few

CDR3 protein: CASSLWGREETQYF
CDR3 DNA: TGTGCCAGCAGTTTATGGGGCAGGGAAGAGACCCAGTACTTC
J gene: TRBJ2-5
V gene: TRBV28
D gene: -
clone size: -

CDR3 protein: CASSELGEQYF
CDR3 DNA: TGTGCCAGCAGTGAATTGGGCGAGCAGTACTTC
J gene: TRBJ2-7
V gene: TRBV6-2/TRBV6-3
D gene: -
clone size: few

CDR3 protein: CASRIPGTVHDEAFF
CDR3 DNA: TGTGCCAGTAGAATTCCCGGGACAGTCCATGATGAAGCTTTCTTT
J gene: TRBJ1-1
V gene: TRBV19
D gene: TRBD1
clone size: few

CDR3 protein: CASSPGAVVEKLFF
CDR3 DNA: TGTGCCAGCAGCCCCGGGGCTGTTGTGGAAAAACTGTTTTTT
J gene: TRBJ1-4
V gene: TRBV7-2
D gene: -
clone size: -

CDR3 protein: CASSLAGQGETQYF
CDR3 DNA: TGTGCCAGCAGTCTCGCCGGACAGGGGGAGACCCAGTACTTC
J gene: TRBJ2-5
V gene: TRBV7-3
D gene: TRBD1
clone size: many

CDR3 protein: CASGDRGGYEQYF
CDR3 DNA: TGTGCCAGCGGGGACAGGGGAGGGTACGAGCAGTACTTC
J gene: TRBJ2-7
V gene: TRBV6-1
D gene: TRBD1
clone size: many

CDR3 protein: CSAWTAGTDTQYF
CDR3 DNA: TGCAGTGCCTGGACCGCCGGCACAGATACGCAGTATTTT
J gene: TRBJ2-3
V gene: TRBV20-1
D gene: -
clone size: many

CDR3 protein: CASSGDGRATDTQYF
CDR3 DNA: TGTGCCAGCAGTGGGGACGGAAGAGCTACAGATACGCAGTATTTT
J gene: TRBJ2-3
V gene: TRBV6-2/TRBV6-3
D gene: -
clone size: few

CDR3 protein: CASRLAGGPGELFF
CDR3 DNA: TGCGCCAGCAGACTAGCGGGGGGGCCCGGGGAGCTGTTTTTT
J gene: TRBJ2-2
V gene: TRBV10-2
D gene: TRBD2
clone size: few

CDR3 protein: CASSHHRTGDVISPLHF
CDR3 DNA: TGTGCCAGCAGCCACCACAGGACAGGGGATGTGATTTCACCCCTCCACTTT
J gene: TRBJ1-6
V gene: TRBV5-1
D gene: TRBD1
clone size: -

CDR3 protein: CASSLLRTGSYEQYF
CDR3 DNA: TGTGCCAGCAGTTTATTGAGGACAGGGTCCTACGAGCAGTACTTC
J gene: TRBJ2-7
V gene: TRBV27
D gene: TRBD1
clone size: many

CDR3 protein: CASSLEWGAEAFF
CDR3 DNA: TGTGCCAGCAGCTTAGAATGGGGTGCTGAAGCTTTCTTT
J gene: TRBJ1-1
V gene: TRBV11-2
D gene: -
clone size: many

CDR3 protein: CASSVAGTGTYEQYF
CDR3 DNA: TGTGCCAGCAGCGTAGCGGGGACAGGGACCTACGAGCAGTACTTC
J gene: TRBJ2-7
V gene: TRBV9
D gene: TRBD1
clone size: -

CDR3 protein: CASSSWDTGGHNEQFF
CDR3 DNA: TGTGCCAGCAGCTCCTGGGATACCGGGGGGCACAATGAGCAGTTCTTC
J gene: TRBJ2-1
V gene: TRBV11-3
D gene: -
clone size: many

CDR3 protein: CSAKGNQPQHF
CDR3 DNA: TGCAGTGCTAAAGGCAATCAGCCCCAGCATTTT
J gene: TRBJ1-5
V gene: TRBV20-1
D gene: -
clone size: many

CDR3 protein: CASSSRVNRGETQYF
CDR3 DNA: TGTGCCAGCAGTTCCAGAGTTAACAGGGGAGAGACCCAGTACTTC
J gene: TRBJ2-5
V gene: TRBV6-9
D gene: TRBD1
clone size: few

CDR3 protein: CASTAGRNTGELFF
CDR3 DNA: TGTGCCAGTACGGCAGGGAGGAACACCGGGGAGCTGTTTTTT
J gene: TRBJ2-2
V gene: TRBV19
D gene: -
clone size: -

CDR3 protein: CASSLGRWVSQTYEQYF
CDR3 DNA: TGTGCCAGCAGTTTGGGGAGGTGGGTCAGCCAAACCTACGAGCAGTACTTC
J gene: TRBJ2-7
V gene: TRBV12-3/TRBV12-4
D gene: -
clone size: many

CDR3 protein: CASRTDPMNTEAFF
CDR3 DNA: TGCGCCAGCCGGACGGACCCGATGAACACTGAAGCTTTCTTT
J gene: TRBJ1-1
V gene: TRBV5-1
D gene: -
clone size: many

CDR3 protein: CASRFFRDRGSPLHF
CDR3 DNA: TGTGCCAGCAGATTCTTCCGGGACAGGGGCTCACCCCTCCACTTT
J gene: TRBJ1-6
V gene: TRBV6-1
D gene: TRBD1
clone size: few

CDR3 protein: CASSERAGTPTDTQYF
CDR3 DNA: TGTGCCAGCAGTGAAAGGGCGGGGACTCCCACAGATACGCAGTATTTT
J gene: TRBJ2-3
V gene: TRBV6-2/TRBV6-3
D gene: -
clone size: many

CDR3 protein: CAWGGIESADTQYF
CDR3 DNA: TGTGCCTGGGGGGGAATAGAGAGCGCAGATACGCAGTATTTT
J gene: TRBJ2-3
V gene: TRBV30
D gene: -
clone size: many

CDR3 protein: CASSLSPPNTEAFF
CDR3 DNA: TGCGCCAGCAGCTTGAGTCCCCCTAACACTGAAGCTTTCTTT
J gene: TRBJ1-1
V gene: TRBV5-1
D gene: -
clone size: many

CDR3 protein: CSANILRWYYNEQFF
CDR3 DNA: TGCAGTGCTAACATCCTACGGTGGTACTACAATGAGCAGTTCTTC
J gene: TRBJ2-1
V gene: TRBV20-1
D gene: -
clone size: many

CDR3 protein: CSAQQGAETQYF
CDR3 DNA: TGCAGTGCACAACAGGGGGCGGAGACCCAGTACTTC
J gene: TRBJ2-5
V gene: TRBV20-1
D gene: TRBD1
clone size: many

CDR3 protein: CASSYHRGLKENTEAFF
CDR3 DNA: TGTGCCAGCAGCTACCACAGGGGGCTTAAGGAGAACACTGAAGCTTTCTTT
J gene: TRBJ1-1
V gene: TRBV5-8
D gene: TRBD1
clone size: few